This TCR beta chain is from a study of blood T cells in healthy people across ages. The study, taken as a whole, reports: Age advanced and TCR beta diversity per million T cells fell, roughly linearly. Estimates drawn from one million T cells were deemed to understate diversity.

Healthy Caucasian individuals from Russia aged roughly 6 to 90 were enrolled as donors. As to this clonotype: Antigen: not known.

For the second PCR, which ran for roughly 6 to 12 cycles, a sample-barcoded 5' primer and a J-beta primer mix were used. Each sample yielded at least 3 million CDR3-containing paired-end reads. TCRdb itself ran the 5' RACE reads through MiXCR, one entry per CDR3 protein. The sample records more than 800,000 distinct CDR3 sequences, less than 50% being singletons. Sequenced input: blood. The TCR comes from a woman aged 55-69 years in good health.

The CDR3: CASSAPLGQGALNYEQYF. The CDR3 DNA is TGTGCCAGCAGTGCCCCCCTGGGACAGGGGGCGCTGAACTACGAGCAGTACTTC. The chain is built from TRBV25-1 and TRBJ2-7; TRBD1 aligns across 12 bases. The CDR3 contains 18 residues. The J segment lost 3 bases and the V segment lost 4 bases, leaving 13 bases of the junction unmatched. Germline V gives CDR1 MGHDK, CDR2 SYGVNS.